Listed below are T cell receptor beta chains from one sample, sequenced in a study of tumor-infiltrating lymphocytes in primary liver carcinoma. TCRdb reprocessed the multiplex PCR reads via MiXCR and lists one record per CDR3 protein. The sample contains a few hundred thousand distinct CDR3 sequences, around three fifths of which appear only once. The sample was peripheral blood. All receptors come from a woman in her 30s with primary liver carcinoma and hepatitis B virus infection. Both conserved end residues are part of each CDR3. Fields, in order: D gene, clone size, CDR3 length, J gene, V gene, CDR3 protein, CDR3 DNA. D genes are given only for firm matches. Some rows mark clone size as missing; the rest say once, few, many or name a class of expanded clone.

NA	few	11	TRBJ2-7	TRBV28	CASSFQFEQYF	TGTGCCAGCAGTTTCCAGTTCGAGCAGTACTTC
NA	NA	14	TRBJ1-6	TRBV12-3/TRBV12-4	CASLRTWVNSPLHF	TGTGCCAGCCTTCGGACATGGGTAAATTCACCCCTCCACTTT
NA	NA	13	TRBJ1-2	TRBV5-6	CASSLVRIGGYTF	TGTGCCAGCAGCTTGGTGAGGATCGGTGGCTACACCTTC
NA	once	15	TRBJ2-7	TRBV11-3	CANSTRDGISYEQYF	TGTGCCAACAGCACCCGAGATGGTATCTCCTACGAGCAATACTTC
NA	few	10	TRBJ1-1	TRBV30	CAWHRISAFF	TGTGCCTGGCACAGGATTTCGGCTTTCTTT
NA	once	14	TRBJ2-1	TRBV12-3/TRBV12-4	CASSSIISYNEQFF	TGTGCTAGTTCTTCGATTATCTCCTACAATGAGCAGTTCTTC
NA	NA	13	TRBJ1-2	TRBV14	CASSRDHFYGYTF	TGTGCCAGCAGCCGGGACCACTTCTATGGCTACACCTTC
NA	many	15	TRBJ2-2	TRBV5-5	CASSFRQTNTGELFF	TGTGCCAGCAGCTTCCGGCAAACGAACACCGGGGAGCTGTTTTTT
TRBD2	few	17	TRBJ2-7	TRBV28	CASSSTGLAGLTYEQYF	TGTGCCAGCAGTTCAACGGGACTAGCGGGGTTGACCTACGAGCAGTACTTC
TRBD1	NA	13	TRBJ2-7	TRBV6-2/TRBV6-3	CASMSGQGEEQYF	TGTGCCAGCATGTCGGGACAGGGCGAGGAGCAGTACTTC
TRBD1	NA	15	TRBJ2-2	TRBV12-5	CASGLLQGNTGKLFF	TGTGCTAGTGGTTTGTTACAGGGGAACACCGGGAAGCTGTTTTTT
NA	NA	13	TRBJ1-1	TRBV12-5	CACTNGANTEAFF	TGTGCTTGTACTAACGGCGCAAACACTGAAGCTTTCTTT
NA	NA	13	TRBJ2-5	TRBV11-2	CASSLIRQETQYF	TGTGCCAGCAGTTTGATAAGGCAAGAGACCCAGTACTTC
NA	NA	15	TRBJ2-1	TRBV12-3/TRBV12-4	CASSSQCSSYNEQFF	TGTGCCAGCAGTTCCCAGTGTAGCTCCTACAATGAGCAGTTCTTC
NA	many	12	TRBJ1-6	TRBV6-5	CASSYPDSPLHF	TGTGCCAGCAGTTACCCTGATTCACCCCTCCACTTT
NA	NA	13	TRBJ2-7	TRBV28	CASSFQGLYEQYF	TGTGCCAGCAGTTTCCAGGGCCTCTACGAGCAGTACTTC
NA	NA	16	TRBJ2-7	TRBV4-1	CASRNIGRDPLNEQYF	TGCGCCAGCAGAAACATTGGGCGGGACCCCCTCAACGAGCAGTACTTC
TRBD1	NA	14	TRBJ1-1	TRBV5-4	CASSLIQGGTEAFF	TGTGCCAGCAGCTTAATACAGGGGGGAACTGAAGCTTTCTTT
TRBD1	NA	16	TRBJ2-5	TRBV6-6	CASSYPGTGSQETQYF	TGTGCCAGCAGTTACCCTGGGACAGGGTCCCAAGAGACCCAGTACTTC
TRBD2	NA	16	TRBJ2-3	TRBV7-9	CASSSPLAGGSETQYF	TGTGCCAGCAGCTCCCCGCTAGCGGGAGGATCAGAAACGCAGTATTTT
TRBD1	few	16	TRBJ2-1	TRBV5-4	CASSSPWDRGGNEQFF	TGTGCCAGCAGCTCGCCTTGGGACAGGGGCGGGAATGAGCAGTTCTTC
NA	NA	12	TRBJ2-2	TRBV28	CASGRVPGELFF	TGTGCCAGCGGCCGCGTCCCCGGGGAGCTGTTTTTT
NA	few	11	TRBJ2-1	TRBV28	CASSLSARQFF	TGTGCCAGCAGTCTCTCGGCACGGCAGTTCTTC
NA	NA	13	TRBJ2-7	TRBV5-6	CASSFDWSDEQYF	TGTGCCAGCAGCTTTGACTGGTCGGACGAGCAGTACTTC
TRBD2	NA	15	TRBJ2-3	TRBV11-2	CASRSLAGATDAQYF	TGTGCCAGCAGGTCACTAGCGGGAGCCACAGATGCGCAGTATTTT
TRBD1	few	14	TRBJ2-7	TRBV6-6	CASSYDRAAYEQYF	TGTGCCAGCAGTTATGACAGGGCCGCCTACGAGCAGTACTTC
NA	few	15	TRBJ1-1	TRBV6-5	CASSRNPGHLTEAFF	TGTGCCAGCAGTAGAAACCCGGGACACCTCACTGAAGCTTTCTTT
TRBD1	NA	15	TRBJ1-6	TRBV4-3	CASSQGTGNGSPLHF	TGCGCCAGCAGCCAAGGGACAGGGAACGGGTCACCCCTCCACTTT
NA	NA	14	TRBJ2-7	TRBV12-3/TRBV12-4	CASSSDRGLNEQYF	TGTGCCAGCAGCTCCGACAGGGGACTAAACGAGCAGTACTTC
NA	many	13	TRBJ2-2	TRBV11-2	CASSLLGTGELFF	TGTGCCAGCAGCTTGCTGGGGACCGGGGAGCTGTTTTTT
NA	NA	13	TRBJ2-1	TRBV11-2	CASSVHGATVEFF	TGTGCCAGCAGCGTGCACGGAGCGACAGTTGAGTTCTTC
NA	NA	14	TRBJ2-1	TRBV7-9	CASIPRQESNEQFF	TGTGCCAGCATTCCCCGACAGGAGAGTAATGAGCAGTTCTTC
NA	few	13	TRBJ2-2	TRBV6-6	CASSSSYTGELFF	TGTGCCAGCAGTTCATCATACACCGGGGAGCTGTTTTTT
TRBD2	NA	16	TRBJ2-1	TRBV6-5	CASSYSSGMGNNEQFF	TGTGCCAGCAGTTACTCTAGCGGGATGGGGAACAATGAGCAGTTCTTC
NA	many	15	TRBJ2-5	TRBV6-2/TRBV6-3	CASSSHGKPRETQYF	TGTGCCAGCAGTTCCCACGGAAAACCGAGGGAGACCCAGTACTTC
TRBD1	few	13	TRBJ1-1	TRBV12-3/TRBV12-4	CATSWGTGDEAFF	TGTGCCACCAGCTGGGGGACAGGGGATGAAGCTTTCTTT
TRBD2	few	14	TRBJ2-1	TRBV29-1	CSATLAVRGNEQFF	TGCAGCGCCACACTAGCGGTCAGAGGGAATGAGCAGTTCTTC
NA	many	14	TRBJ1-2	TRBV11-3	CASSSSPGQDGYTF	TGTGCCAGCAGCTCTTCACCCGGTCAGGATGGCTACACCTTC
TRBD2	NA	16	TRBJ2-2	TRBV7-9	CASSLLAGLNTGELFF	TGTGCCAGCAGCTTGCTAGCGGGCCTTAACACCGGGGAGCTGTTTTTT
TRBD2	NA	14	TRBJ2-1	TRBV11-2	CASSSRTSGNEQLF	TGTGCCAGCAGCTCTAGGACTAGCGGGAATGAGCAGCTCTTC
TRBD1	NA	17	TRBJ2-3	TRBV7-3	CASSLTETGASTDTQYF	TGTGCCAGCAGCTTAACGGAGACAGGGGCCAGCACAGATACGCAGTATTTT
NA	many	15	TRBJ2-5	TRBV6-2/TRBV6-3	CASSYSSWKEETQYF	TGTGCCAGCAGTTACTCGAGCTGGAAAGAAGAGACCCAGTACTTC